The 32 T cell receptor beta chains below come from one sample, sequenced in a study of cytomegalovirus exposure and HLA in healthy donors. Generated by immunoSEQ multiplex PCR, the TCRdb table keeps only in-frame clones and is missing some. The repertoire holds around 52,000 clones, with 85% to 95% as singletons. The sequenced sample consisted of PBMCs. The receptors stem from a woman in her late teens or twenties in good health and CMV-seronegative.

This sequence joins TRBV28 and TRBJ1-4, with TRBD1 matching 8 bases. The CDR3 covers 15 residues. Losses at the gene ends were 9 bases for V and 4 bases for J; bases not matched to a gene: 10. The germline V gene has CDR1 MDHEN and CDR2 SYDVKM. CDR3 loop: CASRENRGINEKLFF. DNA for the CDR3: TGTGCCAGTAGGGAGAACAGGGGGATTAATGAAAAACTGTTTTTT.

The chain has TRBV6-6 and TRBJ1-1; D unresolved. Germline V gene lookup returns CDR1 MNHNY and CDR2 SVGAGI (reference sequence). V lost 6 bases to trimming and J lost 14 bases, with 19 bases between them. The CDR3 extends over 12 amino acids. CDR3 nucleotide sequence: TGTGCCAGCAGACGCCCGGAGAGCTCGATATTCTTT. Its protein product is CASRRPESSIFF.

The chain employs TRBV9 and TRBJ2-1; D call uncertain. CDR1 SGDLS and CDR2 YYNGEE come from the germline V gene. V gave up 3 bases and J gave up 0 bases, with 10 bases separating them. This CDR3 is built from 15 residues. CDR3 coding DNA: TGTGCCAGCAGCGCGACTTTGAGCTCCTACAATGAGCAGTTCTTC. Amino acids: CASSATLSSYNEQFF. Combining the CDR3 with reference TRBV9 and TRBJ2-1 gives the whole variable domain DSGVTQTPKHLITATGQRVTLRCSPRSGDLSVYWYQQSLDQGLQFLIQYYNGEERAKGNILERFSAQQFPDLHSELNLSSLELGDSALYFCASSATLSSYNEQFFGPGTRLTVL.

The DNA for the CDR3 is TGTGCCAGTAGCCCCAGGGCGGGGGCCACAGGAGAGACCCAGTACTTC. It encodes CASSPRAGATGETQYF. The chain recombines TRBV19 with TRBJ2-5; D may be TRBD2 (7 bases). CDR1 is LNHDA and CDR2 is SQIVND in the germline V gene (reference sequence). The ends were cut back, 6 bases at V and 4 bases at J, with 21 bases in the middle. CDR3 length: 16 residues.

This clone occurred a few times. The CDR3 region has the DNA TGTGCCTGGGGGAGGATGAACACTGAAGCTTTCTTT. It encodes CAWGRMNTEAFF. The J gene is TRBJ1-1, the V gene TRBV30; D ambiguous. The germline V and J ends were trimmed by 5 bases and 0 bases, with 7 bases remaining between them. Germline CDR1 and CDR2: GTSNPN and SVGIG (reference sequence). The CDR3 extends over 12 amino acids.

This chain joins TRBV5-5 and TRBJ2-4; possibly TRBD1 for D (6 bases). This CDR3 spans 14 amino acids. Germline CDR1 is SGHKS and CDR2 is YYEKEE (reference sequence). The V end was cut by 5 bases, the J end by 5 bases, with 14 bases between. CDR3 residues: CASSGGASQNIQYF. For the CDR3, the DNA is TGTGCCAGCAGTGGGGGCGCCTCACAAAACATTCAGTACTTC.

Concerning this clone itself: The germline gene is not matched at one end of the junction; a read error may be the cause. The V and J genes are TRBV19 and TRBJ1-5, with D hard to call. Germline CDR1 and CDR2: LNHDA and SQIVND (reference sequence). This CDR3 region has 15 residues. For the CDR3, the DNA is TGTGCCAGTAGAATAGCGGGGTTTAGCAATCAGCCCCAGCATTTT. This translates into CASRIAGFSNQPQHF.

This clone has only a few counts. The gene calls are TRBV9 and TRBJ2-3; no definite D call. Germline V CDR1 and CDR2: SGDLS, YYNGEE. The CDR3 sequence is 15 residues long. Trimming pared 2 bases from V and 2 bases from J, leaving 12 bases between. The CDR3 region is CASSVRPGFTDTQYF. The CDR3 nucleotides read TGTGCCAGCAGCGTCCGTCCGGGTTTCACAGATACGCAGTATTTT.

The chain couples TRBV6-5 to TRBJ2-2; 7 bases map to TRBD1. CDR3 length equals 15 residues. Per the germline V gene, CDR1 is MNHEY and CDR2 is SVGAGI. Trimming cost V 4 bases and J 3 bases; bases outside gene matches: 5. In DNA, the CDR3 is TGTGCCAGCAGTTCGGGACAGCCATACACCGGGGAGCTGTTTTTT. Translation gives CASSSGQPYTGELFF.

The chain is built from TRBV28 and TRBJ2-3; 12 bases map to TRBD2. This CDR3 has 15 amino acids. V lost 6 bases to trimming and J lost 4 bases; unmatched junction nucleotides: 5. Germline V lookup: CDR1 MDHEN, CDR2 SYDVKM. The CDR3: CASRRTSGASDTQYF. In nucleotides, the CDR3 is TGTGCCAGCAGAAGGACTAGCGGGGCTTCAGATACGCAGTATTTT.

V usage is TRBV5-1 and J usage is TRBJ2-2; a weak D match, TRBD1 (6 bases). The CDR3 extends over 12 amino acids. Germline V gives CDR1 SGHRS, CDR2 YFSETQ. V was clipped by 8 bases and J by 5 bases, with 10 bases between them. The CDR3: CASRQGTGELFF. CDR3 nucleotide sequence: TGCGCCAGTCGGCAGGGGACCGGGGAGCTGTTTTTT.

The rearrangement links TRBV5-1 to TRBJ1-1; TRBD1 might be the D (5 bases). The CDR3 totals 15 residues. Germline V gives CDR1 SGHRS, CDR2 YFSETQ. With 1 base removed from V and 8 bases from J, the gap between germline ends came to 18 bases. The CDR3: CASSLNRRDWSEAFF. In DNA form, the CDR3 reads TGCGCCAGCAGCTTGAATAGGAGGGACTGGAGCGAAGCTTTCTTT.

The V call is TRBV6-5, the J call TRBJ2-7; TRBD1 aligns across 8 bases. V dropped 4 bases and J dropped 6; count of bases not matched to a gene: 14. Germline V CDR1 and CDR2: MNHEY, SVGAGI. The CDR3 sequence is 16 residues long. The DNA for the CDR3 is TGTGCCAGCAGTTCGAACCCGACAGGGGCCGGGGGCGAGCAGTACTTC. Translating it yields CASSSNPTGAGGEQYF.

This clone ranks as medium-sized. J is TRBJ2-2 and V is TRBV30; D is uncertain. Looked up from germline, CDR1 is GTSNPN and CDR2 is SVGIG (reference sequence). The CDR3 length is 13 residues. Trimming removed 2 bases from V and 6 bases from J, with 10 bases in between. This CDR3 is CAWSRNEAGELFF. CDR3 DNA sequence: TGTGCCTGGAGTAGGAACGAGGCCGGGGAGCTGTTTTTT.

The chain employs TRBV19 and TRBJ1-1; D is uncertain. V lost 3 bases and J lost 1, with 6 bases in between. This CDR3 comprises 13 residues. CDR1 LNHDA and CDR2 SQIVND come from the germline V gene (reference sequence). CDR3 sequence: CASSILANTEAFF. DNA of the CDR3: TGTGCCAGTAGTATCCTGGCGAACACTGAAGCTTTCTTT.

The J gene is TRBJ2-7, the V gene TRBV10-2; no definite D call. CDR1 and CDR2 (germline): WSHSY, SAAADI. The CDR3 consists of 13 residues. The V end lost 5 bases, the J end lost 3 bases, and 11 bases lay between the germline ends. The CDR3 reads CASSLQVDYEQYF. CDR3 sequence (DNA): TGCGCCAGCAGTCTCCAGGTGGACTACGAGCAGTACTTC.

This chain uses TRBV7-6 with TRBJ1-1; no firm D call. CDR3 length: 13 amino acids. Germline V gene data show CDR1 as SGHVS and CDR2 as FNYEAQ. Trimming cost V 2 bases and J 4 bases, with 8 bases left between them. This chain's CDR3 is CASSLSFFTEAFF. The CDR3 nucleotides read TGTGCCAGCAGCTTATCTTTTTTCACTGAAGCTTTCTTT.

The chain uses TRBV7-2 and TRBJ2-2; 15 bases line up with TRBD2. The CDR3 contains 15 residues. The germline gives CDR1 SGHTA, CDR2 FQGNSA. Trimming removed 4 bases from V and 9 bases from J; junction bases left unmatched: 3. CDR3 loop: CASSWTSGRVWELFF. DNA for the CDR3: TGTGCCAGCAGCTGGACTAGCGGGAGGGTGTGGGAGCTGTTTTTT. Filled out from reference TRBV7-2 and TRBJ2-2, the complete variable domain reads GAGVSQSPSNKVTEKGKDVELRCDPISGHTALYWYRQSLGQGLEFLIYFQGNSAPDKSGLPSDRFSAERTGGSVSTLTIQRTQQEDSAVYLCASSWTSGRVWELFFGEGSRLTVL.

This clone showed up just once. The chain employs TRBV9 and TRBJ1-2; 7 bases match TRBD1. CDR1 SGDLS and CDR2 YYNGEE come from the germline V gene. CDR3 length equals 15 residues. The V gene end was trimmed by 0 bases and the J gene end by 7 bases; junction bases not matched to a gene: 9. The CDR3 DNA sequence: TGTGCCAGCAGCGTAGCTACCAGAGGGGGCGGTGGCTACACCTTC. This translates into CASSVATRGGGGYTF.

The V and J genes are TRBV4-1 and TRBJ2-7; TRBD2 aligns across 7 bases. The CDR3 spans 15 residues. Looked up from germline, CDR1 is MGHRA and CDR2 is YSYEKL. The V gene end was trimmed by 0 bases and the J gene end by 2 bases; junction bases not matched to a gene: 4. The chain's CDR3 is CASSQDSSGPYEQYV. CDR3 DNA sequence: TGCGCCAGCAGCCAAGATTCTAGCGGACCCTACGAGCAGTACGTC.

This chain connects TRBV6-1 to TRBJ2-3, with 7 bases identical to TRBD1. Germline loops: CDR1 MNHNS, CDR2 SASEGT. J gave up 3 bases and V 4 bases, and 10 bases lay outside the gene matches. The CDR3 is 16 residues long. CDR3 DNA sequence: TGTGCCAGCAGTGGACGACAGGGTCGTTATACAGATACGCAGTATTTT. This sequence encodes CASSGRQGRYTDTQYF.

The rearrangement joins TRBV7-9 to TRBJ1-1, with unresolved D. CDR3 length equals 15 residues. The V gene's germline CDR1 is SEHNR and CDR2 FQNEAQ (reference sequence). Trimming pared 5 bases from V and 1 base from J, leaving 14 bases between. CDR3 in amino acids: CASSPRLPGNTEAFF. The DNA of the CDR3 is TGTGCCAGCAGCCCGAGGTTGCCGGGGAACACTGAAGCTTTCTTT.

V and J are TRBV21-1 and TRBJ2-7; TRBD1, the table's D call, lacks a check against the DNA. TRBV21-1 is a pseudogene segment. The CDR3 loop spans 13 amino acids. CDR3 protein: CASSIRQGHEQYF. The CDR3 nucleotides are TGTGCCAGCAGCATTCGACAGGGCCACGAGCAGTACTTC.

This chain uses TRBV7-6 with TRBJ1-1; 7 bases match TRBD1. The V segment lost 5 bases and the J segment 4 bases; nucleotides outside the gene matches: 4. CDR3 length: 13 amino acids. Per the germline V gene, CDR1 is SGHVS and CDR2 is FNYEAQ. The CDR3 loop is CASSHTGATEAFF. CDR3 nucleotides: TGTGCCAGCAGCCATACAGGGGCCACTGAAGCTTTCTTT.

The J gene is TRBJ2-5, the V gene TRBV9; maybe TRBD2 (6 bases). Germline V CDR1 and CDR2: SGDLS, YYNGEE. This CDR3 is built from 14 residues. V lost 4 bases and J 5 bases, leaving 15 bases between the germline ends. In DNA, the CDR3 is TGTGCCAGCAGCCCAAGGACTACCAGCGAGACCCAGTACTTC. Amino acid sequence: CASSPRTTSETQYF.

The V call is TRBV29-1, the J call TRBJ2-3; D uncertain. From germline, CDR1 is SQVTM and CDR2 ANQGSEA. This CDR3 spans 12 amino acids. Between the trimmed V and J ends, which lost 1 base and 4 bases, there was a span of 6 bases. The CDR3: CSVEVSADTQYF. CDR3 nucleotide sequence: TGCAGCGTTGAAGTATCAGCAGATACGCAGTATTTT.

This chain uses TRBV10-1 with TRBJ2-1; maybe TRBD2 (6 bases). The CDR3 totals 16 residues. Per the germline V gene, CDR1 is WNHNN and CDR2 is SYGVQD (reference sequence). Trimming stripped 7 bases from V and 9 bases from J, with 25 bases between. In nucleotides, the CDR3 is TGCGCCAGCATTTCCCCGGGACTTACGGCGCGGGGTGAGCAGTTCTTC. Its translation is CASISPGLTARGEQFF.

This sequence joins TRBV6-6 and TRBJ2-5; 7 bases line up with TRBD2. The V gene's germline CDR1 is MNHNY and CDR2 SVGAGI (reference sequence). Trimming at V came to 0 bases and at J to 5 bases, leaving 6 bases not matched to a gene. The CDR3 has 15 amino acids. The CDR3 loop is CASSYSSGEAETQYF. The DNA of the CDR3 is TGTGCCAGCAGTTACTCGAGCGGGGAAGCGGAGACCCAGTACTTC.

The gene calls are TRBV6-5 and TRBJ2-5; D ambiguous. The V and J ends lost 4 bases and 1 base respectively, with 4 bases between them. Germline V gene lookup returns CDR1 MNHEY and CDR2 SVGAGI. The CDR3 is 12 amino acids. The CDR3 region is CASSSVQETQYF. CDR3 bases: TGTGCCAGCAGTTCGGTCCAAGAGACCCAGTACTTC.

The J gene is TRBJ2-1, the V gene TRBV4-3, with 8 bases fitting TRBD2. V gave up 6 bases and J gave up 9 bases; unmatched junction bases: 22. This CDR3 has 18 amino acids. CDR1 and CDR2 from the germline V gene are LGHNA and YSLEER. In DNA form, the CDR3 reads TGCGCCAGCAGTTATGTGTCTCGGGGGCGGGAGCGGGGGCGTGAGCAGTTCTTC. Its translation is CASSYVSRGRERGREQFF.

The chain couples TRBV18 to TRBJ1-1; a possible D gene is TRBD1 (5 bases). CDR1 KGHSH and CDR2 LQKENI come from the germline V gene. V gave up 2 bases and J gave up 1 base, with 8 bases separating them. The CDR3 has 14 amino acids. DNA of the CDR3: TGTGCCAGCTCACCAGACAGACAGAACACTGAAGCTTTCTTT. Translation: CASSPDRQNTEAFF.

V is TRBV15 and J is TRBJ2-3; a possible D gene is TRBD1 (6 bases). The CDR3 length is 16 residues. Per germline, CDR1 LNHNV and CDR2 YYDKDF (reference sequence). V was shortened by 0 bases and J by 2 bases, with 12 bases between the two germline ends. CDR3 protein: CATSRDRQGITDTQYF. CDR3 sequence (DNA): TGTGCCACCAGCAGAGATAGGCAGGGGATCACAGATACGCAGTATTTT.